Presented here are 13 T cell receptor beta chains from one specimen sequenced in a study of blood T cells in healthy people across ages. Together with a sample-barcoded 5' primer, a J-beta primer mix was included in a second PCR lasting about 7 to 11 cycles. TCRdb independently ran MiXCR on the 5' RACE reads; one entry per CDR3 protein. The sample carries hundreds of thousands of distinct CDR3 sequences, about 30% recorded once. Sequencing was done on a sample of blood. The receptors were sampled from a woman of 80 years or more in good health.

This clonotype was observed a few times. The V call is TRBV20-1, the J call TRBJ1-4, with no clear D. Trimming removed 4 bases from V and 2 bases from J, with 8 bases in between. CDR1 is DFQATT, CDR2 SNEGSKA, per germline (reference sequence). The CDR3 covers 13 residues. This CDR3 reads CSAKRQTNEKLFF. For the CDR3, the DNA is TGCAGTGCTAAAAGGCAGACTAATGAAAAACTGTTTTTT.

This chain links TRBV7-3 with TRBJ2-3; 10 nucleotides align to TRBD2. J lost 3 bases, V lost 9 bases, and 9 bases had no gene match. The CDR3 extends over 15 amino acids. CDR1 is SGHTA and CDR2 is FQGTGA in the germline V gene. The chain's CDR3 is CASSPQGLATDTQYF. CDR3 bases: TGTGCCAGTAGCCCCCAGGGACTAGCGACAGATACGCAGTATTTT.

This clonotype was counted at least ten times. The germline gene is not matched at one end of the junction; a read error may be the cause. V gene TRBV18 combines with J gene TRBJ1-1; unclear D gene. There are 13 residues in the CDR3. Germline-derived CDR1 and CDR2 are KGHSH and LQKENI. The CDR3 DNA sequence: TGTGCCAGCTCATCACCCGTGGACACTGAAGCTTTCTTT. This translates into CASSSPVDTEAFF.

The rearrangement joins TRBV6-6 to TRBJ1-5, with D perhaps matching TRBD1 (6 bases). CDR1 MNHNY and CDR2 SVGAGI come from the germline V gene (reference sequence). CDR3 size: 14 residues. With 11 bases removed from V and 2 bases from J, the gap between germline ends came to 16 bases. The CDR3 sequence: CAAAQGKRNQPQHF. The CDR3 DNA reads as TGTGCCGCAGCTCAGGGGAAACGCAATCAGCCCCAGCATTTT.

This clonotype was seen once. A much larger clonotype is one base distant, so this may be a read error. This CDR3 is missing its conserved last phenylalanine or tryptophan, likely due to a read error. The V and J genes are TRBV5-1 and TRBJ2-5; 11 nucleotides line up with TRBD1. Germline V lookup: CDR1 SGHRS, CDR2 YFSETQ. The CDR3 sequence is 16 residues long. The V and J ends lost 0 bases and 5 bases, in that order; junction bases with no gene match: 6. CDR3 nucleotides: TGCGCCAGCAGCTTGGTGGGGACAGGGGGTCGGGAGACCCAGTACTTG. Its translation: CASSLVGTGGRETQYL.

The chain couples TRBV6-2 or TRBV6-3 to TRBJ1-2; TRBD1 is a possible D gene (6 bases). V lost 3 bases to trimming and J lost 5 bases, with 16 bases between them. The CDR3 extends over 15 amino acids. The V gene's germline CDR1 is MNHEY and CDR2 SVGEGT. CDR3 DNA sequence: TGTGCCAGCAGTTATGATGGGACATCGGCTTATGGCTACACCTTC. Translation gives CASSYDGTSAYGYTF.

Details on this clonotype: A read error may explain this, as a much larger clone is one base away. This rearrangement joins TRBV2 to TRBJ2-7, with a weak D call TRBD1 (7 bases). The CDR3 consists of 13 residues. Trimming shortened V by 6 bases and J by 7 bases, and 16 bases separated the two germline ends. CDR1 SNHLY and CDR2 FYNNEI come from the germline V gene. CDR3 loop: CASRTGRFDEQYF. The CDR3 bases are TGTGCCAGCAGGACAGGGAGGTTCGATGAGCAGTACTTC.

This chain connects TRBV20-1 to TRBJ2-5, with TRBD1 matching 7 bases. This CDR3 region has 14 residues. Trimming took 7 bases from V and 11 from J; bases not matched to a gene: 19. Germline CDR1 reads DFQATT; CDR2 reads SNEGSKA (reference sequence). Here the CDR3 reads CSGPLFGTAGEQYF. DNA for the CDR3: TGCAGTGGCCCACTATTCGGGACAGCTGGGGAGCAGTACTTC.

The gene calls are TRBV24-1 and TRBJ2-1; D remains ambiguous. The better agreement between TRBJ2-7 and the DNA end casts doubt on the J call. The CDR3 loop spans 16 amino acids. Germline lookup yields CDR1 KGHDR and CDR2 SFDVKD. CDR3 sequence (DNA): TGTGCCACCAGTGCAAGCTCGCCCGGCTCCTACAATGAGCAGTACTTC. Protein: CATSASSPGSYNEQYF.

CDR3: CASSSDMLNTEAFF. In nucleotides, the CDR3 is TGTGCCAGCAGTAGTGACATGTTGAACACTGAAGCTTTCTTT. The gene calls are TRBV6-5 and TRBJ1-1; D is undetermined. The V end was cut by 5 bases, the J end by 0 bases, with 10 bases between. CDR1 is MNHEY, CDR2 SVGAGI, per germline. There are 14 residues in the CDR3.

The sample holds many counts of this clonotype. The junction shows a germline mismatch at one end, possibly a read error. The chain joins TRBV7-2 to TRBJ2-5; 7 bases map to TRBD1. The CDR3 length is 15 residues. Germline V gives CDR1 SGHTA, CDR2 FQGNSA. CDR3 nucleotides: TGTGCCAGCAACTTATTGGGACAGAGGGAAGAGACCCAGTACTTC. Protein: CASNLLGQREETQYF.

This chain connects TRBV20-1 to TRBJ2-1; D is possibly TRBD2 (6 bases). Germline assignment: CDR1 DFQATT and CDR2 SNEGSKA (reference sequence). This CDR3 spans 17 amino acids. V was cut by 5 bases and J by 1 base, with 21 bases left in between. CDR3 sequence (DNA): TGCAGTGCTGGCCCTTTCAGAGGCGGGGAGTCCTACAATGAGCAGTTCTTC. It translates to CSAGPFRGGESYNEQFF.

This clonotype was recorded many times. In DNA, the CDR3 is TGTGCCAGCAGCTTCTTAAGCGGTGAAAAACTGTTTTTT. Amino acids: CASSFLSGEKLFF. This sequence joins TRBV7-2 and TRBJ1-4; D remains ambiguous. The CDR3 consists of 13 residues. Trimming took 3 bases from V and 7 from J, leaving 9 bases between them. Germline values: CDR1 SGHTA, CDR2 FQGNSA.